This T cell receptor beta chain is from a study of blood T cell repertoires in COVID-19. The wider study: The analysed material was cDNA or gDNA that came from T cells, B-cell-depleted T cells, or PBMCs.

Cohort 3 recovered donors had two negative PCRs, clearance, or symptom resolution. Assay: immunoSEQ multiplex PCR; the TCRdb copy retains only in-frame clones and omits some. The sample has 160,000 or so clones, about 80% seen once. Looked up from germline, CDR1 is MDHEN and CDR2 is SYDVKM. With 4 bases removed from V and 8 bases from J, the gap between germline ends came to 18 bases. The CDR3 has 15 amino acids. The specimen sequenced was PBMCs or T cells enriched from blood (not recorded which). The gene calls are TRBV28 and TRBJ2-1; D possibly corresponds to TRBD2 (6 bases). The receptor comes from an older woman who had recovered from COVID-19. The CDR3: CASSSRWGAGDEQFF. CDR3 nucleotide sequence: TGTGCCAGCAGTTCCCGTTGGGGAGCGGGCGATGAGCAGTTCTTC.